The sequence of this T cell receptor (beta chain) was determined in a study of T-cell reconstitution after alpha-beta-depleted transplantation in children. Unique molecular identifiers were used in preparing the TCRbeta library. TCRdb independently ran MiXCR on the PCR reads; one entry per CDR3 protein. The table has roughly 590,000 distinct CDR3 sequences, 16% seen once; the top ten hold 1.1%. Trimming shortened V by 5 bases and J by 2 bases, and 16 bases separated the two germline ends. This CDR3 region has 15 residues. Per germline, CDR1 SGHTA and CDR2 FQGNSA. This clonotype occurred a few times. The V call is TRBV7-2, the J call TRBJ2-7; TRBD2 might be the D (7 bases). The TCR sequence derives from a human donor who donated a stem cell graft to a child with acute myeloid leukemia. The sequences come from PBMCs from the stem cell graft donor, collected from the stem cell graft. The chain's CDR3 is CASSERGGVPYEQYF. Here the CDR3 DNA reads TGTGCCAGCAGCGAGAGGGGGGGGGTCCCCTACGAGCAGTACTTC.